The TCR beta chain described here comes from a study of cytomegalovirus exposure and HLA in healthy donors. About the research overall: An early release of data contained tens of millions of unique TCRs, which came from HLA-typed donors.

On this clone: Antigen unknown.

PCR employed 60 Vbeta and 13 Jbeta primers. Sequencing was performed with immunoSEQ multiplex PCR; in TCRdb, only in-frame clones are kept and a portion is missing. The sample lists 140,000 or so clones; around 72% were seen once. CDR1 SNHLY and CDR2 FYNNEI come from the germline V gene. Losses at the gene ends were 6 bases for V and 5 bases for J; bases not matched to a gene: 10. The CDR3 has 17 residues. Findings of the study overall: Earlier results showed most TCR beta V segments being productive about 87% or about 30% of the time. A cluster of highly shared sequence variants was likely a sequencing artifact.

Material: PBMCs. The origin of this receptor is a middle-aged man in good health and CMV-seronegative. V is TRBV2 and J is TRBJ2-1, with TRBD2 matching 13 bases. The CDR3 here is CASRATSGGAVNNEQFF. The CDR3 region has the DNA TGTGCCAGCAGAGCCACTAGCGGGGGGGCCGTTAACAATGAGCAGTTCTTC.